This record looks at one T cell receptor beta chain sequence and its context. Its specificity is unknown. The entry originates in a study of regulatory T cells in long-lasting Graves disease. Germline loops: CDR1 LGHDT, CDR2 YNNKEL (reference sequence). The J segment lost 1 base and the V segment lost 3 bases, leaving 4 bases of the junction unmatched. This CDR3 spans 15 amino acids. Assembly of TCR beta libraries relied on iRepertoire HTBI primers together with Arm-PCR of CDR3 regions. TCRdb called the multiplex PCR reads again in MiXCR, with one record for every CDR3 protein. The data contain roughly 560,000 distinct CDR3 sequences, 15% to 20% of them singletons. Notes on the study in general: Persistent patients had more shared public clonotypes (around 2,700) than new patients (about 870). Favored gene segments in persistent disease were TRBV28, TRBJ1-2 and TRBJ2-5.

Time point in this sample: newly diagnosed GD, antithyroid drugs for less than 3 months. With RNA extracted from PBMCs as input, the TCR library was made. A further study also used this sample, focusing on T cells in Graves' hyperthyroidism and ophthalmopathy. That publication notes: Most expanded thyroid clonotypes above 0.001 also appeared in blood.

This receptor was obtained from a woman aged 35-60 years with Graves disease. Source: peripheral blood mononuclear cells (PBMCs), taken at new diagnosis, from a patient treated with antithyroid drugs. This sequence joins TRBV3-1 and TRBJ2-7; TRBD1 agrees at 9 bases. The chain's CDR3 is CASSHLDRGSYEQYF. CDR3 DNA sequence: TGTGCCAGCAGCCATCTGGACAGGGGATCCTACGAGCAGTACTTC.